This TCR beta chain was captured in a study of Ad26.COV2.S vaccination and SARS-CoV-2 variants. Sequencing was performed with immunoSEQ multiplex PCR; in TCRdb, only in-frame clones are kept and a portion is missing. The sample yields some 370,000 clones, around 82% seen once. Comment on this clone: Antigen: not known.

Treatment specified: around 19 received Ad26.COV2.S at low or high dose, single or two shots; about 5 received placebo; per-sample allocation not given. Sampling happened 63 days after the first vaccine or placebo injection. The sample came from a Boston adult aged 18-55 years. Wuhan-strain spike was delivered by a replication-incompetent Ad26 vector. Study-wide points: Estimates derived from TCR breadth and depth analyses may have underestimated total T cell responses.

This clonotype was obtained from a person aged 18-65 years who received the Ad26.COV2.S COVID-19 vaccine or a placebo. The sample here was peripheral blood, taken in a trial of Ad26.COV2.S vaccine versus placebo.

The CDR3 is CASRSTFKGTEAFF. The CDR3 DNA sequence: TGCGCCAGCAGGTCGACATTTAAGGGCACTGAAGCTTTCTTT. The genes are TRBV10-2 and TRBJ1-1; D is undetermined. The CDR3 extends over 14 amino acids. Germline values: CDR1 WSHSY, CDR2 SAAADI. Deletions cut 6 bases from V and 4 bases from J, with 15 bases between.